Below, one TCR beta chain is given with its context. The CDR3 runs to 14 residues. Germline CDR1 SGHTA, CDR2 FQGNSA. The V gene end was trimmed by 5 bases and the J gene end by 2 bases; junction bases not matched to a gene: 4. The sample belongs to a study of blood T cell repertoires in COVID-19. Across the study: Material from acute and convalescent COVID-19 was sourced from the United States, Italy and Spain.

Per the original methods: Reference gene primers were amplified, and this amplification served to estimate nucleated cell counts. The method was immunoSEQ multiplex PCR; TCRdb's version includes in-frame clones alone and lacks a portion of them. That table is the source of V, J and clone size, and D and trimming were worked out from the DNA. The sample holds fewer than 80,000 clones, 88% seen once. Input material: peripheral blood. The chain has TRBV7-2 and TRBJ2-5; 8 nucleotides match TRBD2. The source of this sequence is a human donor in a cohort sampled during active COVID-19. CDR3 DNA: TGTGCCAGCAGCAAGGGGACTAGACAAGAGACCCAGTACTTC. The encoded protein is CASSKGTRQETQYF.